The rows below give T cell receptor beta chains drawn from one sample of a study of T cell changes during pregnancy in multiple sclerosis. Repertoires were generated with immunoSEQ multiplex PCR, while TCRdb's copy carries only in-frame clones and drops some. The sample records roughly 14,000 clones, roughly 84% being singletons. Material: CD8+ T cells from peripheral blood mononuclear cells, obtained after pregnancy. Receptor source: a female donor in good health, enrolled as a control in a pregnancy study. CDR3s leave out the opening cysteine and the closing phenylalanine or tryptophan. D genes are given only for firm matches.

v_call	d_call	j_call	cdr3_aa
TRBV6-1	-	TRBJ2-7	ASSGQHGSSYEQY
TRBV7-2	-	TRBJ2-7	ASTPGTTYEQY
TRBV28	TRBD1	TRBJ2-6	ASSSSDRGHSGANVLT
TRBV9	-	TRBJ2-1	ASSVQGTNEQF
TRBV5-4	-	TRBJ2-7	ASSWGWGNEQY
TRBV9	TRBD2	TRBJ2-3	ASSGTSGRNTDTQY
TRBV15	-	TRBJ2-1	ATSRDVQASNEQF
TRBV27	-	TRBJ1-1	ASSLTAGQNTEAF
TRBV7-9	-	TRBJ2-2	ASSTPARGGELF
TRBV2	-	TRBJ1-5	ASSGQIELYSNQPQH
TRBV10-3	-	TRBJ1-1	AISESFGGTEAF
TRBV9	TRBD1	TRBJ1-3	ASSVAGTGGGNTIY
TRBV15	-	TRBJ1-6	ATSREAGISPLH
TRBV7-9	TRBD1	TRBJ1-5	ASSLGQGNQPQH
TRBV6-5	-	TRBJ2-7	ASSYGQSSYEQY
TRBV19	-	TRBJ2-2	ASSIVTGGTGELF
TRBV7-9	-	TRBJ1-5	ASSTSGPDQPQH
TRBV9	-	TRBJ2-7	ASSVGAGTYEQY
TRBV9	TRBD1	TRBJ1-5	ASSGGGSNQPQH
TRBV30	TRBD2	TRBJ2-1	AWNLLAGVGNEQF
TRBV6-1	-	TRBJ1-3	ASSEAADLSGNTIY
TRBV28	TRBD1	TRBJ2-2	ASRTGTGETGELF
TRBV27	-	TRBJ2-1	ASSLAGWSNEQF
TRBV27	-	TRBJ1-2	ASSLSVGASGSYGYT
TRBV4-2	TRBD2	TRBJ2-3	ASAEEGLSTDTQY
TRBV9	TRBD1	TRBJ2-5	ASSVGTGRETQY
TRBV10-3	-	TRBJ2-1	AISALVSGSDEQF
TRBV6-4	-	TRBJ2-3	ASSGRADSTDTQY
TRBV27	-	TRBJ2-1	ASSTQQRYNEQF
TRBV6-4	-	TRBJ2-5	ASSAPSTAQETQY
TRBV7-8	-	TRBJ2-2	ASSLGDRELF
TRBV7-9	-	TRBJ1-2	ASSPVASGNYGYT
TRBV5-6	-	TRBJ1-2	ASSVGGGGYT
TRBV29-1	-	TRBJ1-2	STVDLSGLNGYT
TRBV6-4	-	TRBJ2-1	ASSQTTSNDEQF
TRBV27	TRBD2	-	ASSLGGRATYEQY
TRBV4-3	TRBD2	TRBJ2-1	ASSQGQREIHNEQF
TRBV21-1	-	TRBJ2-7	ASSKEGGTGARYEQY
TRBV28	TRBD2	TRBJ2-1	ASDSGTSGSNEQF
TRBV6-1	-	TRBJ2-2	ASSVDAGDTGELF
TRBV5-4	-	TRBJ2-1	ASSLGPWGSGNYNEQF
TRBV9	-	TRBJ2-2	ASSVGQLTGELF
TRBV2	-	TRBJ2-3	ASSEIYRTDTQY
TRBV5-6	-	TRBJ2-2	ASSPSPNTGELF